This TCR beta chain stems from a study of T-cell reconstitution after alpha-beta-depleted transplantation in children. Unique molecular identifiers featured in how the TCRbeta library was prepared. TCRdb redid the calling of the PCR reads with MiXCR, one entry per CDR3 protein. The sample yields about 270,000 distinct CDR3 sequences, around 9.6% seen once. This clonotype was counted at least ten times. CDR3 length equals 13 residues. Germline CDR1 and CDR2: SGDLS and YYNGEE. The V end lost 0 bases, the J end lost 1 base, and 4 bases lay between the germline ends. This sequence joins TRBV9 and TRBJ1-1; D is ambiguous. This TCR came from a human donor who donated a stem cell graft to a child with SCID. The sample here was PBMCs from the stem cell graft donor, taken from the stem cell graft. The CDR3 loop reads CASSVASNTEAFF. The CDR3 coding sequence is TGTGCCAGCAGCGTAGCATCGAACACTGAAGCTTTCTTT.